This T cell receptor beta chain was observed in a study of immune evolution from preneoplasia to lung adenocarcinoma. Between the mid-2010s and the late 2010s, patients underwent resection in Japan or China. Study conclusions and caveats: Normal lung had the highest top T cell clone frequencies. Later-stage lesions seemingly showed higher T cell density and diversity than normal lung.

This CDR3 has 14 residues. In germline, CDR1 is MNHNS, CDR2 SASEGT. Trimming stripped 1 base from V and 2 bases from J, with 8 bases between. In regard to this clone: Its target is not known.

The repertoire was sequenced with immunoSEQ multiplex PCR; TCRdb's copy has only in-frame clones and lacks some. The sample includes approximately 7,400 clones, around 80% of them seen just once. V gene TRBV6-1 combines with J gene TRBJ2-5, with D possibly matching TRBD2 (5 bases). The TCR comes from a person in their 70s with lung adenocarcinoma. The sequencing input was FFPE adjacent normal lung tissue. As DNA, the CDR3 is TGTGCCAGCAGTGAAGGAGCGGAGCAAGAGACCCAGTACTTC. Its translation: CASSEGAEQETQYF.